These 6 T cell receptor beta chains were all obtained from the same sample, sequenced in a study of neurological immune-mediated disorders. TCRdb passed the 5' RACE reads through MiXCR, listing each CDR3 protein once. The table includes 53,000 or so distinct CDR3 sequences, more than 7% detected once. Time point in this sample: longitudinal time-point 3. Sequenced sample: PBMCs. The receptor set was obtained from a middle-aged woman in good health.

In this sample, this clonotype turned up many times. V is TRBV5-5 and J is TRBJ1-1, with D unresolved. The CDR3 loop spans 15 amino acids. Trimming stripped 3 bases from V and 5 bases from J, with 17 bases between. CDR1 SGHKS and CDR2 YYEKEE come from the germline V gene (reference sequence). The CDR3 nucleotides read TGTGCCAGCAGCTCGGACTCTAGGGTTGGGACTGAAGCTTTCTTT. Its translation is CASSSDSRVGTEAFF.

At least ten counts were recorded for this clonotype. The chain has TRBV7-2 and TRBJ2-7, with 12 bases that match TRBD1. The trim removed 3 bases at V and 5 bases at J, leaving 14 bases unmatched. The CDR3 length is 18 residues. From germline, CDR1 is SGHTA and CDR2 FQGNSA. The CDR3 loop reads CASSFIPRGTGGTDEQYF. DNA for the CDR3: TGTGCCAGCAGCTTCATACCCCGAGGGACAGGGGGCACGGACGAGCAGTACTTC. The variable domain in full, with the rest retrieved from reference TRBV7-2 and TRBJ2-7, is GAGVSQSPSNKVTEKGKDVELRCDPISGHTALYWYRQSLGQGLEFLIYFQGNSAPDKSGLPSDRFSAERTGGSVSTLTIQRTQQEDSAVYLCASSFIPRGTGGTDEQYFGPGTRLTVT.

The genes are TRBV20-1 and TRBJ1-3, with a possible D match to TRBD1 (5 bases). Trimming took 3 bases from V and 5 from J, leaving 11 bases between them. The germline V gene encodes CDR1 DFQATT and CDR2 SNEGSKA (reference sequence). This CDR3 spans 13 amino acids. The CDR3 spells CSASLTDRNTIYF. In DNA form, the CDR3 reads TGCAGTGCTAGTCTGACAGACAGAAACACCATATATTTT.

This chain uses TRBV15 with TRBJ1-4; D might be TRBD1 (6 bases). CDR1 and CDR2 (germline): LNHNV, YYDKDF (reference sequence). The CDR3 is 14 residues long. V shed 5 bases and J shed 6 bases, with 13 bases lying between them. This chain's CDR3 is CATSPGQWDEKLFF. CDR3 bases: TGTGCCACCAGCCCCGGACAGTGGGATGAAAAACTGTTTTTT.

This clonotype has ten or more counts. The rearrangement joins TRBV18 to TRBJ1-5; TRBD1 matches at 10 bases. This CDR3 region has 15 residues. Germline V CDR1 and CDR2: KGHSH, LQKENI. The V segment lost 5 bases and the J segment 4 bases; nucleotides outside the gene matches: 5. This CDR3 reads CASSEGQGVNQPQHF. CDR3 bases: TGTGCCAGCTCAGAAGGACAGGGGGTAAATCAGCCCCAGCATTTT.

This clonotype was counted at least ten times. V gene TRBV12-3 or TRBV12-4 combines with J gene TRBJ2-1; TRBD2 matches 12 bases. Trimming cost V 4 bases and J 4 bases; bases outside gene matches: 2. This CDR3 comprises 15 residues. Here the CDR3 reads CASSSSGGAYNEQFF. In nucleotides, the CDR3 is TGTGCCAGCAGTTCTAGCGGGGGGGCGTACAATGAGCAGTTCTTC.